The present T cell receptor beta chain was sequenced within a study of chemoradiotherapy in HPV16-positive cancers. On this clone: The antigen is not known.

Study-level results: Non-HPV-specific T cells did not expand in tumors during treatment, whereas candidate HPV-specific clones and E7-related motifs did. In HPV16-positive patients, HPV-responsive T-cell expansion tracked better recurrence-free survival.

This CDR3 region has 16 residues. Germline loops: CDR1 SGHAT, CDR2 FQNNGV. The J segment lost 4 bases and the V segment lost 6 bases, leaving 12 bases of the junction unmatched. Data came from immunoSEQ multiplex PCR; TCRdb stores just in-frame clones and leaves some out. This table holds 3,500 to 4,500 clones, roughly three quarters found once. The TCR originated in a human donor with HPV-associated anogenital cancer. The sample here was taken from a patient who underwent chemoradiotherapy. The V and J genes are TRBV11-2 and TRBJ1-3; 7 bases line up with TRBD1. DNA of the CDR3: TGTGCCAGCAGTTCCCTAAGGGGGCGCAGAGGAAACACCATATATTTT. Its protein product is CASSSLRGRRGNTIYF.